This T cell receptor beta chain originates from a study of blood T cell repertoires in COVID-19. Libraries were prepared by immunoSEQ multiplex PCR; TCRdb keeps only in-frame clonotypes and omits some of them. The sample contains approximately 150,000 clones, about 92% of which appear only once. Germline V CDR1 and CDR2: SGHDT, YYEEEE. V lost 4 bases and J lost 5, with 18 bases in between. The CDR3 runs to 16 residues. This receptor was obtained from a woman aged 60-70 years with COVID-19, enrolled during active disease. Sequencing was carried out using peripheral blood. This chain links TRBV5-6 with TRBJ2-2; perhaps TRBD2 as D (7 bases). The CDR3 sequence is CASSPGRGAQTGELFF. In DNA, the CDR3 is TGTGCCAGCAGCCCCGGCCGGGGGGCCCAGACCGGGGAGCTGTTTTTT. Filled out from reference TRBV5-6 and TRBJ2-2, the complete variable domain reads DAGVTQSPTHLIKTRGQQVTLRCSPKSGHDTVSWYQQALGQGPQFIFQYYEEEERQRGNFPDRFSGHQFPNYSSELNVNALLLGDSALYLCASSPGRGAQTGELFFGEGSRLTVL.